The present T cell receptor beta chain was sequenced within a study of blood T cell repertoires in COVID-19. As for the study in general: PBMCs, B-cell-depleted T cells, or T cells provided the cDNA or gDNA that made up the material.

Original handling: Amplification with reference gene primers provided the estimates of nucleated cell counts. The data were produced by immunoSEQ multiplex PCR, yet TCRdb's version contains in-frame clones alone and is incomplete. That table is the source of V, J and clone size, and D and trimming were worked out from the DNA. The sample lists fewer than 120,000 clones; around 90% were seen once. Germline V gene data show CDR1 as MNHEY and CDR2 as SVGEGT. The ends were cut back, 2 bases at V and 2 bases at J, with 10 bases in the middle. This CDR3 region has 14 residues. Sequencing was performed on peripheral blood. This receptor was obtained from a human donor in a cohort sampled during active COVID-19. The chain is built from TRBV6-2 or TRBV6-3 and TRBJ2-7, with D perhaps TRBD1 (5 bases). The CDR3 region is CASSYETAAYEQYF. As DNA, the CDR3 is TGTGCCAGCAGTTACGAGACAGCCGCCTACGAGCAGTACTTC.